This TCR beta chain was sequenced in a study of shared clonotypes between healthy human individuals. This clone appeared a few times. The antigen is unknown. The sample holds other DNA sequences that translate to the same CDR3. Study-wide results and caveats: Since donors were few, the genetic and exposure-history diversity represented was limited.

The repertoire was sequenced with immunoSEQ multiplex PCR; TCRdb's copy has only in-frame clones and lacks some. The table lists roughly 2.2 million clones, around 93% of them singletons. CDR3 length: 13 residues. The V end was cut by 0 bases, the J end by 3 bases, with 4 bases between. CDR1 and CDR2 from the germline V gene are SGHRS and YFSETQ. Sample: naive CD4+ T cells from PBMCs. Indicated subset: CD45RA+ positively selected. This TCR was recovered from a young man in good health. Some clones in this sample may be carry-over from other donors' samples. J is TRBJ2-1 and V is TRBV5-1; no clear D. CDR3: CASSLGSYNEQFF. DNA of the CDR3: TGCGCCAGCAGCTTGGGCAGCTACAATGAGCAGTTCTTC.